These 18 T cell receptor beta chains came from one sample sequenced in a study of naive and memory T cell subsets. Two oligonucleotides, mixed equimolar, formed the beta constant-region primer covering TRBC1 and TRBC2. In TCRdb, the UMI-ligation and nested PCR reads were re-called with MiXCR into one record per CDR3 protein. Among about 150,000 distinct CDR3 sequences listed, more than 15% were seen once. Sample: naive CD4+ T cells from blood. The source is a human donor in good health.

This clonotype was counted a few times. This sequence joins TRBV20-1 and TRBJ2-2; the D gene is possibly TRBD1 (5 bases). Germline V gene data show CDR1 as DFQATT and CDR2 as SNEGSKA (reference sequence). Trimming pared 0 bases from V and 4 bases from J, leaving 18 bases between. CDR3 length: 17 amino acids. The CDR3 sequence is CSARDFRAPPGTGELFF. CDR3 DNA: TGCAGTGCTAGAGATTTCAGGGCCCCACCTGGCACCGGGGAGCTGTTTTTT.

This clonotype was seen a few times. The chain employs TRBV19 and TRBJ2-1, with 9 bases aligning to TRBD2. The CDR3 is made up of 14 amino acids. Germline V gives CDR1 LNHDA, CDR2 SQIVND (reference sequence). With 10 bases clipped from V and 4 bases from J, the junction kept 8 bases outside the gene matches. The CDR3 DNA is TGTGCCACCCGGCGGGAGGGTGGGTACAATGAGCAGTTCTTC. Its translation: CATRREGGYNEQFF.

V and J are TRBV7-9 and TRBJ2-1, with 9 bases that match TRBD2. V was pared by 4 bases and J by 8 bases, with 15 bases of the junction left unmatched. The CDR3 extends over 17 amino acids. In germline, CDR1 is SEHNR, CDR2 FQNEAQ (reference sequence). In DNA, the CDR3 is TGTGCCAGCAGCTACCCAGCGGGAGGTTACGGCGGGGATGAGCAGTTCTTC. Amino acid sequence: CASSYPAGGYGGDEQFF.

A word on this clonotype: The junction and the germline gene differ at one end; a read error may be behind it. The chain carries TRBV7-9 and TRBJ2-1; TRBD1 is a possible D gene (7 bases). In germline, CDR1 is SEHNR, CDR2 FQNEAQ (reference sequence). The CDR3 has 17 amino acids. For the CDR3, the DNA is TGTGCCAGCAGCTTAGGAGCTCAGGGGGGCCCCTACAGTGAGCAGTTCTTC. Its translation: CASSLGAQGGPYSEQFF.

This clonotype was detected only a few times. The rearrangement joins TRBV20-1 to TRBJ2-5; D is uncertain. Germline V gene data show CDR1 as DFQATT and CDR2 as SNEGSKA (reference sequence). V gave up 5 bases and J gave up 2 bases, with 15 bases separating them. This CDR3 is built from 14 residues. For the CDR3, the DNA is TGCAGTGCTGACGCTGGCCTTGGACAAGAGACCCAGTACTTC. This encodes CSADAGLGQETQYF.

This clonotype was counted many times. The rearrangement uses TRBV29-1 and TRBJ2-3, with 7 nucleotides matching TRBD2. Trimming took 0 bases from V and 2 from J; bases not matched to a gene: 5. CDR1 is SQVTM, CDR2 ANQGSEA, per germline. The CDR3 spans 15 residues. The CDR3 sequence: CSVEEGGSFTDTQYF. The CDR3 DNA reads as TGCAGCGTTGAAGAGGGCGGGAGCTTCACAGATACGCAGTATTTT.

Ten or more counts support this clonotype. The rearrangement links TRBV27 to TRBJ2-3, with D unresolved. Germline lookup yields CDR1 MNHEY and CDR2 SMNVEV (reference sequence). The CDR3 sequence is 16 residues long. Trimming shortened V by 5 bases and J by 2 bases, and 17 bases separated the two germline ends. The DNA of the CDR3 is TGTGCCAGCAGTCCCACATCTACCACCTACACAGATACGCAGTATTTT. Its translation: CASSPTSTTYTDTQYF.

The sample holds a few counts of this clonotype. The chain combines TRBV6-5 with TRBJ2-1, with TRBD1 matching 10 bases. CDR1 MNHEY and CDR2 SVGAGI come from the germline V gene. This CDR3 contains 16 residues. V shed 6 bases, J shed 5 bases, and the junction held 10 bases outside the gene matches. In DNA form, the CDR3 reads TGTGCCAGCAGACCCCTAGGGACAGGGGCTAACAATGAGCAGTTCTTC. As protein: CASRPLGTGANNEQFF.

The rearrangement joins TRBV12-3 or TRBV12-4 to TRBJ2-1; D unclear. Trimming pared 5 bases from V and 2 bases from J, leaving 19 bases between. This CDR3 contains 17 residues. The CDR3 region has the DNA TGTGCCAGCAGTACGGGCCCCCCGTTCGATGCCTACAATGAGCAGTTCTTC. This encodes CASSTGPPFDAYNEQFF.

The chain employs TRBV7-3 and TRBJ2-5; no definite D call. The CDR3 spans 14 residues. V was clipped by 2 bases and J by 8 bases, with 15 bases between them. Germline-derived CDR1 and CDR2 are SGHTA and FQGTGA. The CDR3 loop is CASSLGGGGTTQYF. The CDR3 DNA reads as TGTGCCAGCAGCTTAGGTGGCGGCGGTACTACCCAGTACTTC.

The table lists this clonotype with many counts. This chain uses TRBV18 with TRBJ2-3; a possible D gene is TRBD2 (5 bases). Trimming took off 3 bases at V and 2 bases at J, with 9 bases between the two ends. Germline V gene sequence: CDR1 KGHSH, CDR2 LQKENI. The CDR3 is 14 amino acids. The DNA of the CDR3 is TGTGCCAGCTCACCCGACTACACCACAGATACGCAGTATTTT. This sequence encodes CASSPDYTTDTQYF.

The V gene is TRBV23-1, the J gene TRBJ2-7; maybe TRBD1 (6 bases). TRBV23-1 is an open reading frame, and its role is uncertain. The length of the CDR3 is 16 residues. Trimming pared 3 bases from V and 3 bases from J, leaving 18 bases between. The CDR3 region is CASSHPFTGPHYEQYF. DNA for the CDR3: TGCGCCAGCAGTCACCCCTTTACAGGGCCCCACTACGAGCAGTACTTC.

The chain carries TRBV20-1 and TRBJ2-3, with 10 nucleotides matching TRBD2. V was pared by 6 bases and J by 6 bases, with 6 bases of the junction left unmatched. Germline V CDR1 and CDR2: DFQATT, SNEGSKA (reference sequence). CDR3 size: 13 residues. The CDR3 coding sequence is TGCAGTGCCTTAGAGGGACTAGCGGATACGCAGTATTTT. Encoded protein: CSALEGLADTQYF.

This clonotype was counted a few times. The chain has TRBV23-1 and TRBJ1-5; D gene ambiguous. TRBV23-1 is reported as an ORF; its role is uncertain. There are 14 residues in the CDR3. Trimming shortened V by 4 bases and J by 4 bases, and 11 bases separated the two germline ends. The CDR3 sequence: CASSPRGRNQPQHF. In DNA form, the CDR3 reads TGCGCCAGCAGTCCTCGCGGACGGAATCAGCCCCAGCATTTT.

This clonotype was detected only a few times. This chain links TRBV5-1 with TRBJ1-5; D is uncertain. V dropped 1 base and J dropped 3 bases, with 11 bases sitting between them. The CDR3 runs 15 residues. CDR1 is SGHRS and CDR2 is YFSETQ in the germline V gene. The CDR3 here is CASSLMGQLNQPQHF. In DNA form, the CDR3 reads TGCGCCAGCAGCTTGATGGGCCAGCTCAATCAGCCCCAGCATTTT. The whole variable domain, filled in from reference TRBV5-1 and TRBJ1-5, reads KAGVTQTPRYLIKTRGQQVTLSCSPISGHRSVSWYQQTPGQGLQFLFEYFSETQRNKGNFPGRFSGRQFSNSRSEMNVSTLELGDSALYLCASSLMGQLNQPQHFGDGTRLSIL.

This clonotype was counted only a few times. The rearrangement links TRBV4-3 to TRBJ2-7; 8 bases match TRBD2. The V gene end was trimmed by 4 bases and the J gene end by 3 bases; junction bases not matched to a gene: 8. Looked up from germline, CDR1 is LGHNA and CDR2 is YSLEER. The CDR3 totals 15 residues. The CDR3 sequence is CASSLSREGVYEQYF. As DNA, the CDR3 is TGCGCCAGCAGCCTAAGCCGGGAGGGGGTCTACGAGCAGTACTTC.

The table lists this clonotype with a few counts. The chain joins TRBV9 to TRBJ2-7; perhaps TRBD1 as D (6 bases). From germline, CDR1 is SGDLS and CDR2 YYNGEE. The CDR3 spans 14 residues. V lost 0 bases and J 0 bases, leaving 7 bases between the germline ends. The chain's CDR3 is CASSVEQGSYEQYF. The CDR3 coding sequence is TGTGCCAGCAGCGTAGAACAGGGCTCCTACGAGCAGTACTTC.

The chain uses TRBV20-1 and TRBJ2-5; D is perhaps TRBD1 (5 bases). The CDR3 length is 15 residues. Germline V lookup: CDR1 DFQATT, CDR2 SNEGSKA (reference sequence). V dropped 0 bases and J dropped 5 bases, with 16 bases sitting between them. CDR3 sequence: CSAREWQGSGETQYF. For the CDR3, the DNA is TGCAGTGCTAGAGAGTGGCAGGGCAGTGGCGAGACCCAGTACTTC.